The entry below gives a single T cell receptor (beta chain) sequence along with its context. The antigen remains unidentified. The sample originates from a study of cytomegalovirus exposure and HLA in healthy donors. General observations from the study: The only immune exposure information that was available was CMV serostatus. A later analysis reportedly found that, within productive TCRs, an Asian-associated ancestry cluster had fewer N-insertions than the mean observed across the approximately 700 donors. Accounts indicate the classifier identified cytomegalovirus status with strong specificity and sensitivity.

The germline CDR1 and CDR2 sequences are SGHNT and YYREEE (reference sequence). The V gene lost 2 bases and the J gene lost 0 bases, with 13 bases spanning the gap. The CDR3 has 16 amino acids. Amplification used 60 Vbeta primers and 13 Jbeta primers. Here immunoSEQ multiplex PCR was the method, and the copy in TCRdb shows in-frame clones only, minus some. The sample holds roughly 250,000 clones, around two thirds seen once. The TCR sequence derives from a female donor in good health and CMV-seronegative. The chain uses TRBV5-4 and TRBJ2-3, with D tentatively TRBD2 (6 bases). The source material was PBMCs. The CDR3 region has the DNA TGTGCCAGCAGCTTATTAGCGGAGCCTAGCACAGATACGCAGTATTTT. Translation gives CASSLLAEPSTDTQYF.